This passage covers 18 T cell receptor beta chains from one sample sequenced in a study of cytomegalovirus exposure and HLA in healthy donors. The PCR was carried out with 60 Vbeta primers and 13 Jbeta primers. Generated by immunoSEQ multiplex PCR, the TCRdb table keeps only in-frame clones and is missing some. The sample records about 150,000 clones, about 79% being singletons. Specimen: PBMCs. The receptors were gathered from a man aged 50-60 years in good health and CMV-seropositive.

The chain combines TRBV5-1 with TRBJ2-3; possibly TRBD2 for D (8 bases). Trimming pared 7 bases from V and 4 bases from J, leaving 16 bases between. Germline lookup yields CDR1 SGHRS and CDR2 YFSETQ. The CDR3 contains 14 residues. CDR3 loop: CASHRGAGADTQYF. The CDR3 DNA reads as TGCGCCAGCCACAGGGGAGCGGGGGCAGATACGCAGTATTTT.

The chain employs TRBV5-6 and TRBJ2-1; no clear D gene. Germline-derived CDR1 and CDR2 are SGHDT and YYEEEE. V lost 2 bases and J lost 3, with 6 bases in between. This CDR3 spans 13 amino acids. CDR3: CASSFSLYNEQFF. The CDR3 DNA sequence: TGTGCCAGCAGCTTTTCTCTCTACAATGAGCAGTTCTTC.

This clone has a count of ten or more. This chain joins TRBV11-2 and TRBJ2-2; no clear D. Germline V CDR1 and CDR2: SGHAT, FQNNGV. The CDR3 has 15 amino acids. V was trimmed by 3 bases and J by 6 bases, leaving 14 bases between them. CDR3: CASSFGEREAGELFF. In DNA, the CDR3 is TGTGCCAGCAGCTTTGGTGAAAGAGAGGCCGGGGAGCTGTTTTTT.

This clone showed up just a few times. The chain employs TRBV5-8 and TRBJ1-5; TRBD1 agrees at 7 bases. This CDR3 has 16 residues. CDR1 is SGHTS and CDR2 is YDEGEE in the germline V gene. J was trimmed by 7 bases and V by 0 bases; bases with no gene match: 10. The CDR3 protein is CASSLVGGGASQPQHF. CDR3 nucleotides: TGTGCCAGCAGCTTGGTCGGAGGGGGCGCGTCACAGCCCCAGCATTTT.

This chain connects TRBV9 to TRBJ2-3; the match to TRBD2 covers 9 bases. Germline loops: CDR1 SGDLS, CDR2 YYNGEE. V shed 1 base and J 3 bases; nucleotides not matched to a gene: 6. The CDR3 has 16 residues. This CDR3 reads CASSVTAGGETDTQYF. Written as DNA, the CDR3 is TGTGCCAGCAGCGTAACGGCGGGAGGGGAGACAGATACGCAGTATTTT.

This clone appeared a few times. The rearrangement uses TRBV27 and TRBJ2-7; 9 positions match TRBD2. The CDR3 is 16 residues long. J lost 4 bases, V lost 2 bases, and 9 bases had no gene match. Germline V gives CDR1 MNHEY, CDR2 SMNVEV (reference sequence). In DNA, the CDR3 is TGTGCCAGCAGTTTAAAGGGGGGCGGACTAGCGTACGAGCAGTACTTC. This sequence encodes CASSLKGGGLAYEQYF.

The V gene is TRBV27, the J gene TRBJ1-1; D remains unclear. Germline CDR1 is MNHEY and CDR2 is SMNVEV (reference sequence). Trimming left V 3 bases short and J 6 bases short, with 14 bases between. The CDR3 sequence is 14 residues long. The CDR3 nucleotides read TGTGCCAGCAGTTTTCGCCAGGAAGTGGCTGAAGCTTTCTTT. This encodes CASSFRQEVAEAFF.

The CDR3: CASSLSPGFSGINYNEQFF. The CDR3, as DNA: TGTGCCAGCAGTTTAAGCCCCGGTTTTAGCGGGATTAACTACAATGAGCAGTTCTTC. The chain uses TRBV28 and TRBJ2-1, with 8 bases matching TRBD2. This CDR3 has 19 residues. Per the germline V gene, CDR1 is MDHEN and CDR2 is SYDVKM. The junction had 15 bases not matched to a gene; V was cut back by 2 bases and J by 3 bases.

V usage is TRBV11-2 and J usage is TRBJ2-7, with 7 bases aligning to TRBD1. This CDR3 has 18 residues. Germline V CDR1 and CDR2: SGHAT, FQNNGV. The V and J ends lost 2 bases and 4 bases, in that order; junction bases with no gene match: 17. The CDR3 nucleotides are TGTGCCAGCAGCTTATTGGTGCCCGGGACAGCCTTTCCATACGAGCAGTACTTC. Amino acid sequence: CASSLLVPGTAFPYEQYF.

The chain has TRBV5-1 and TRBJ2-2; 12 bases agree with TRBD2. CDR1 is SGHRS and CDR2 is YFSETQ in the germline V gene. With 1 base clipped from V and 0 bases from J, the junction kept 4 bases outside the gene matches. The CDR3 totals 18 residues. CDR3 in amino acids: CASSLRLAGASNTGELFF. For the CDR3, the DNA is TGCGCCAGCAGCTTGAGACTAGCGGGAGCCTCGAACACCGGGGAGCTGTTTTTT.

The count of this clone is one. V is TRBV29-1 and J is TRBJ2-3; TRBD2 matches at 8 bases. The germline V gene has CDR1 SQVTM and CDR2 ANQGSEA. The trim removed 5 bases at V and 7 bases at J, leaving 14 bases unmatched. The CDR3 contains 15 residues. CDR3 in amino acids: CSVSPLSGGSYTQYF. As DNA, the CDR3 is TGCAGCGTTTCCCCACTGAGCGGGGGCTCCTATACGCAGTATTTT.

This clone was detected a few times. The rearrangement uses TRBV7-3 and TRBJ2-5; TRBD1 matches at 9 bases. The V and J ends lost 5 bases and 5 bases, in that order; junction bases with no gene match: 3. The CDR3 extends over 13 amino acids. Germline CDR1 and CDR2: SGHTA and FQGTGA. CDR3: CASSNDRGETQYF. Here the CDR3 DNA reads TGTGCCAGCAGCAACGACAGGGGGGAGACCCAGTACTTC.

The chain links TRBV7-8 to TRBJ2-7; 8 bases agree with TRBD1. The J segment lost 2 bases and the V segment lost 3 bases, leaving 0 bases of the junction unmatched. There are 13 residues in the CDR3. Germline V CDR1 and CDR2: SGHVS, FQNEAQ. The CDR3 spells CASSLDRAYEQYF. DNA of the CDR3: TGTGCCAGCAGCTTGGACAGGGCCTACGAGCAGTACTTC.

The CDR3: CASSLGLAGGTGELFF. CDR3 nucleotides: TGTGCCAGCAGTTTGGGACTAGCGGGAGGAACAGGGGAGCTGTTTTTT. V gene TRBV28 combines with J gene TRBJ2-2; 15 bases line up with TRBD2. Germline CDR1 reads MDHEN; CDR2 reads SYDVKM. V lost 3 bases and J lost 8; bases outside the gene matches: 4. The CDR3 is 16 amino acids.

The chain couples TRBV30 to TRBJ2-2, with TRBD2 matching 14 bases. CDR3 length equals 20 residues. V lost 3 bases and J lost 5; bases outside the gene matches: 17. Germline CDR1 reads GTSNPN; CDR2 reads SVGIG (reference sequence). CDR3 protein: CAWRPLPLGTSGSRTGELFF. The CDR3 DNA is TGTGCCTGGAGACCTCTTCCCCTCGGGACTAGCGGGAGTCGGACCGGGGAGCTGTTTTTT.

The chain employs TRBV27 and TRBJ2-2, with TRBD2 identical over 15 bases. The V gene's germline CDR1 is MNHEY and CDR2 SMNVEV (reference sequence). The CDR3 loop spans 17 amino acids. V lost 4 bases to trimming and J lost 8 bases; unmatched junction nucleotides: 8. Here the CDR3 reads CASSSGLAGGPEGELFF. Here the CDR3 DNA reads TGTGCCAGCAGTTCCGGACTAGCGGGGGGGCCGGAAGGGGAGCTGTTTTTT.

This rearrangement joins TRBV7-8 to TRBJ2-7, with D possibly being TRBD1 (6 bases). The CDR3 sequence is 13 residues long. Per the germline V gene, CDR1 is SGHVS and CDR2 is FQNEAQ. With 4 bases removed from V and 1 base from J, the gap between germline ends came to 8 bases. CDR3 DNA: TGTGCCAGCAGCTCCGGACAGTCCTACGAGCAGTACGTC. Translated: CASSSGQSYEQYV.

The CDR3 region is CSVIGGAAHEQFF. CDR3 DNA: TGCAGCGTTATCGGGGGGGCGGCTCATGAGCAGTTCTTC. V and J are TRBV29-1 and TRBJ2-1, with TRBD2 matching over 8 bases. The CDR3 extends over 13 amino acids. V lost 5 bases to trimming and J lost 8 bases; unmatched junction nucleotides: 8. Per germline, CDR1 SQVTM and CDR2 ANQGSEA.